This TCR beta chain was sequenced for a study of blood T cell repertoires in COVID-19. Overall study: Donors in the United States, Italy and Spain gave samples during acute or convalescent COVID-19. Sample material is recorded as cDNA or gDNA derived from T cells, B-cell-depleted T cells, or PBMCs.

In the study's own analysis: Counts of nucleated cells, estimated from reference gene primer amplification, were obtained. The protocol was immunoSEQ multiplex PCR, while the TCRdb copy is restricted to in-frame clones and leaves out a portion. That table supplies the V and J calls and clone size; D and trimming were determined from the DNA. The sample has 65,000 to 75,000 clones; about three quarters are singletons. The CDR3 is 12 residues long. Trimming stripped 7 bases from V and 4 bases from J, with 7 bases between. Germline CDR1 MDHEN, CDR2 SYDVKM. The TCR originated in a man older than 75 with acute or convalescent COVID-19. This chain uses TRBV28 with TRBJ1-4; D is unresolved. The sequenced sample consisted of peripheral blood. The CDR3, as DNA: TGTGCCAGCAACCGGGTTAATGAAAAACTGTTTTTT. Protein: CASNRVNEKLFF.